The clone carrying this T cell receptor (beta chain) was seen a single time. This entry belongs to a study of control samples from healthy donors and cancer patients. Sequencing was performed with immunoSEQ multiplex PCR; in TCRdb, only in-frame clones are kept and a portion is missing. The sample records 50,000 or so clones, over 90% being singletons. The germline V and J ends were trimmed by 0 bases and 6 bases, with 6 bases remaining between them. This CDR3 is built from 12 residues. Germline lookup yields CDR1 GTSNPN and CDR2 SVGIG (reference sequence). The sequenced material came from PBMCs. The TCR was taken from a woman between 45 and 65 years old with head and neck cancer. The chain carries TRBV30 and TRBJ1-5, with unresolved D. The CDR3 reads CAWSVGGQPQHF. In nucleotides, the CDR3 is TGTGCCTGGAGTGTCGGTGGTCAGCCCCAGCATTTT.